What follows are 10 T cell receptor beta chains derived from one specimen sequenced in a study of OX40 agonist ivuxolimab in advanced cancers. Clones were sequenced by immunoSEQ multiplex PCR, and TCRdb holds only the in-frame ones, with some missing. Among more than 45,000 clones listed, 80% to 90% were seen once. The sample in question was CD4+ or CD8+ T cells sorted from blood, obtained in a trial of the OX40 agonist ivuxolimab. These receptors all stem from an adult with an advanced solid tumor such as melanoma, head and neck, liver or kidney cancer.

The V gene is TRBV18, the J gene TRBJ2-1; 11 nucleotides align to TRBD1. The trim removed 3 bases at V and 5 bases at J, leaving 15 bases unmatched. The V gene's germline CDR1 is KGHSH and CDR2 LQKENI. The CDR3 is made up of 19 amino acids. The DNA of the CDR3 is TGTGCCAGCTCACCTCGTTCCGGACAGGGGGCCCTCGGGCACAATGAGCAGTTCTTC. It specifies CASSPRSGQGALGHNEQFF.

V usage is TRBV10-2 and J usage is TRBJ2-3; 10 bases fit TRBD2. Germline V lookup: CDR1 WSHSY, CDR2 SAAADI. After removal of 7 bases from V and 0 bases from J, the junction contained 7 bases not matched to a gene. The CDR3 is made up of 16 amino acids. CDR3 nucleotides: TGCGCCAGCACCACCCTAGCGGGGGCTAGCACAGATACGCAGTATTTT. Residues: CASTTLAGASTDTQYF.

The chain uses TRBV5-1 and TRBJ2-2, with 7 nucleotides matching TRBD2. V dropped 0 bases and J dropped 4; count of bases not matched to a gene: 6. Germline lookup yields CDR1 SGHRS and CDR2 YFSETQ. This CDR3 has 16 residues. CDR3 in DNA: TGCGCCAGCAGCTTGGAGGGGCGGGGGAGCACCGGGGAGCTGTTTTTT. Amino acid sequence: CASSLEGRGSTGELFF.

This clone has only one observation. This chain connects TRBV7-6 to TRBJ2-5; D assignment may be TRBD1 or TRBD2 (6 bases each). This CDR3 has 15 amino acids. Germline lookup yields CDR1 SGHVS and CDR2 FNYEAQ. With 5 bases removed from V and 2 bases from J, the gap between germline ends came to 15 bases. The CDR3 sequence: CASSLWTAGQETQYF. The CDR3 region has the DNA TGTGCCAGCAGCCTATGGACAGCGGGTCAAGAGACCCAGTACTTC.

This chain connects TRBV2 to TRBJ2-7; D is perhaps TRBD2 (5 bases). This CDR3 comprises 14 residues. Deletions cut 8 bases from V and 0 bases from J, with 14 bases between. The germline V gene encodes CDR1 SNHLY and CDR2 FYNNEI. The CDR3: CASSRGRYSYEQYF. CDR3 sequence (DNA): TGTGCCAGCTCTCGGGGTCGGTACTCCTACGAGCAGTACTTC.

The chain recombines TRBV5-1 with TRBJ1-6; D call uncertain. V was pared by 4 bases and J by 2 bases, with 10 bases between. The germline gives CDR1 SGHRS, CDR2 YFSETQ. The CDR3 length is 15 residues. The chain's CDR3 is CASSPDGTYNSPLHF. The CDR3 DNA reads TGCGCCAGCAGCCCCGACGGTACCTATAATTCACCCCTCCACTTT. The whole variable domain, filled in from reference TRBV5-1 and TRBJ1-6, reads KAGVTQTPRYLIKTRGQQVTLSCSPISGHRSVSWYQQTPGQGLQFLFEYFSETQRNKGNFPGRFSGRQFSNSRSEMNVSTLELGDSALYLCASSPDGTYNSPLHFGNGTRLTVT.

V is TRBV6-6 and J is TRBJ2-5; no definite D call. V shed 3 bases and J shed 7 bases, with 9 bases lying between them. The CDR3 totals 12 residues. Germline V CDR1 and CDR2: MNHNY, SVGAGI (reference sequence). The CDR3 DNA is TGTGCCAGCAGTTATCCACTCGGGACCCAGTACTTC. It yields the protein CASSYPLGTQYF.

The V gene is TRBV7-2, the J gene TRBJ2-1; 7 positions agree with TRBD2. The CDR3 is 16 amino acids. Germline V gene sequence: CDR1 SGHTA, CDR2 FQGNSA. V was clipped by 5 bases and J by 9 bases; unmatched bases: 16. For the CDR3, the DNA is TGTGCCAGCAGCCCCGGGAATAGCGGGTTCCGAGGTGAGCAGTTCTTC. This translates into CASSPGNSGFRGEQFF.

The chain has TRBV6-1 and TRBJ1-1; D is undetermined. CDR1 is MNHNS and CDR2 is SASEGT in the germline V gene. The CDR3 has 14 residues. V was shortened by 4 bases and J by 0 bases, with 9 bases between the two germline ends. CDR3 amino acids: CASSVDDLNTEAFF. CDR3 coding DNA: TGTGCCAGCAGTGTGGATGATTTGAACACTGAAGCTTTCTTT.

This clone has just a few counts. CDR3 nucleotides: TGTGCCAGCAGCCCACGGACAGGGGCAATGAACACTGAAGCTTTCTTT. Residues: CASSPRTGAMNTEAFF. The chain recombines TRBV5-4 with TRBJ1-1; 9 nucleotides line up with TRBD1. Germline-derived CDR1 and CDR2 are SGHNT and YYREEE (reference sequence). With 4 bases clipped from V and 0 bases from J, the junction kept 7 bases outside the gene matches. The CDR3 has 16 residues.